What follows describes a single T cell receptor beta chain. The antigen remains unidentified. The sample originates from a study of cytomegalovirus exposure and HLA in healthy donors. Study outcomes and limitations: In a later analysis, TCR beta V- and J-gene trimming was associated with a missense DCLRE1C variant. It was reported that the classifier diagnosed cytomegalovirus status with high specificity and sensitivity in both the original and validation cohorts.

PCR primers comprised 60 Vbeta and 13 Jbeta primers. Libraries were prepared by immunoSEQ multiplex PCR; TCRdb keeps only in-frame clonotypes and omits some of them. Altogether fewer than 200,000 clones are present, around 85% being singletons, with the ten largest covering approximately 2%. The receptor comes from a human donor in good health. Sequenced material: PBMCs.

CDR3 in amino acids: CASSQDRSETQYF. CDR3 DNA: TGCGCCAGCAGCCAAGACAGATCCGAGACCCAGTACTTC. The chain couples TRBV4-3 to TRBJ2-5; D is unclear. The V gene's germline CDR1 is LGHNA and CDR2 YSLEER. The CDR3 consists of 13 residues. The V and J ends lost 0 bases and 5 bases respectively, with 7 bases between them.